This T cell receptor beta chain was sequenced for a study of CD8 T cells in ankylosing spondylitis. This clonotype came up a few times. The antigen is unknown. CDR1 is SQVTM and CDR2 is ANQGSEA in the germline V gene. Unmatched junction bases numbered 9, after V lost 7 bases and J lost 8 bases. This CDR3 region has 13 residues. Study-wide results and limits: In synovial fluid and blood from reactive arthritis, some motif variants were previously reported. The study identified a TCR beta motif of eight highly homologous variants that appeared characteristic of ankylosing spondylitis blood.

5'-RACE, quantitative and with molecular barcodes, yielded the TCR beta libraries. Via MiXCR, TCRdb re-called the 5' RACE reads, giving one row per CDR3 protein. The sample yields some 40,000 distinct CDR3 sequences, approximately 10% seen once. The TCR comes from a male donor with ankylosing spondylitis or in good health (not recorded which). J is TRBJ1-4 and V is TRBV29-1; 8 positions agree with TRBD1. The sequenced sample was blood, either unsorted or a sorted T cell fraction (not recorded which). CDR3 region: CSARQGAGEKLFF. The CDR3 DNA sequence: TGCAGCGCCAGGCAGGGGGCGGGAGAAAAACTGTTTTTT.